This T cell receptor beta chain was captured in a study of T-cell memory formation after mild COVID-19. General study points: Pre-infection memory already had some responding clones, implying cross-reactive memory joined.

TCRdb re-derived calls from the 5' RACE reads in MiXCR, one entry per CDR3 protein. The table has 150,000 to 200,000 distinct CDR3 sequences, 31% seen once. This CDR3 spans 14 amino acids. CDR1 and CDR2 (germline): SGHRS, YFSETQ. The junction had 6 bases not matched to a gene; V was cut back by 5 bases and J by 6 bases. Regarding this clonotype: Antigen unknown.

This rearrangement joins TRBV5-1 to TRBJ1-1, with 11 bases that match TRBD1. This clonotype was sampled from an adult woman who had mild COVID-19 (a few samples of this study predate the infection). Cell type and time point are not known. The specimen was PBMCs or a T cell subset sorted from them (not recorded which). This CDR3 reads CASRGQGAGAEAFF. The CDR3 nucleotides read TGCGCCAGCAGAGGACAGGGGGCGGGAGCTGAAGCTTTCTTT. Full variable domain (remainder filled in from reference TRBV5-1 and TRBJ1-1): KAGVTQTPRYLIKTRGQQVTLSCSPISGHRSVSWYQQTPGQGLQFLFEYFSETQRNKGNFPGRFSGRQFSNSRSEMNVSTLELGDSALYLCASRGQGAGAEAFFGQGTRLTVV.